The present TCR beta chain was sequenced within a study of OX40 agonist ivuxolimab in advanced cancers. Study overall: Aged roughly 23 to 80 with a mean of about 60 years, they were about 83% male.

At cycle 4 day 1, cycle 7 day 1, and baseline, blood was sampled. Germline V gene data show CDR1 as SGDLS and CDR2 as YYNGEE. This CDR3 contains 16 residues. Trimming left V 0 bases short and J 0 bases short, with 10 bases between. Profiled with immunoSEQ multiplex PCR; TCRdb holds only in-frame clones, not every one. The sample records 36,000 or so clones, around 77% being singletons. The J gene is TRBJ2-1, the V gene TRBV9; no firm D call. The sample consisted of CD4+ or CD8+ T cells sorted from blood, taken in a trial of the OX40 agonist ivuxolimab. The origin of this receptor is an adult with an advanced solid tumor such as melanoma, head and neck, liver or kidney cancer. The CDR3 spells CASSVGGLSSYNEQFF. Here the CDR3 DNA reads TGTGCCAGCAGCGTAGGAGGATTAAGCTCCTACAATGAGCAGTTCTTC.